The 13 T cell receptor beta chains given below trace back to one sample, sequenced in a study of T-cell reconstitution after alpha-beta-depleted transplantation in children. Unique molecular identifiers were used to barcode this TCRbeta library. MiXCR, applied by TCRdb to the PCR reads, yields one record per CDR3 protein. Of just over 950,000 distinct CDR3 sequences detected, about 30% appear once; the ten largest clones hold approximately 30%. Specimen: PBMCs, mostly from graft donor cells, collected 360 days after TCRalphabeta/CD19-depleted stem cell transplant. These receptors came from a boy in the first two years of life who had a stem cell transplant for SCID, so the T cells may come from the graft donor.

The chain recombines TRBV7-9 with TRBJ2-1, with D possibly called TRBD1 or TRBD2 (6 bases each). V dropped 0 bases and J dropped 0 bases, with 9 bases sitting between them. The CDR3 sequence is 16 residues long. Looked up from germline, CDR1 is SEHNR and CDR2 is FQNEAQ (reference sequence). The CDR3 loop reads CASSLAGGRSYNEQFF. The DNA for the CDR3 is TGTGCCAGCAGCTTAGCGGGGGGCCGCTCCTACAATGAGCAGTTCTTC. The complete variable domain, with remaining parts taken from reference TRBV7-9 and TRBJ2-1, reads DTGVSQNPRHKITKRGQNVTFRCDPISEHNRLYWYRQTLGQGPEFLTYFQNEAQLEKSRLLSDRFSAERPKGSFSTLEIQRTEQGDSAMYLCASSLAGGRSYNEQFFGPGTRLTVL.

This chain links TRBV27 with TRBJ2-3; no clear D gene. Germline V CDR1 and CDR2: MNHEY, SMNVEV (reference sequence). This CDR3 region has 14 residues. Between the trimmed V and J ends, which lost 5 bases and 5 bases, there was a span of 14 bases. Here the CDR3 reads CASSILPVGDTQYF. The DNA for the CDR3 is TGTGCCAGCAGTATACTCCCCGTCGGAGATACGCAGTATTTT.

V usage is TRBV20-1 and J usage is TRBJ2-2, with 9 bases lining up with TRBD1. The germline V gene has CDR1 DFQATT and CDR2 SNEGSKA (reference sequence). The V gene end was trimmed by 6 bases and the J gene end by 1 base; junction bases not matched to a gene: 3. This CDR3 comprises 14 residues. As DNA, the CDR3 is TGCAGTGCGCCGGACAGGGGGAACACCGGGGAGCTGTTTTTT. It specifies CSAPDRGNTGELFF.

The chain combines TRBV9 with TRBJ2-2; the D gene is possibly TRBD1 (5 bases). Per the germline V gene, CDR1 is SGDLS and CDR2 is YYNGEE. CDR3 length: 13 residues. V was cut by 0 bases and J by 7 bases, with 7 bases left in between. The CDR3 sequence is CASSVAGIGELFF. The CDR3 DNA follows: TGTGCCAGCAGCGTAGCAGGGATCGGGGAGCTGTTTTTT.

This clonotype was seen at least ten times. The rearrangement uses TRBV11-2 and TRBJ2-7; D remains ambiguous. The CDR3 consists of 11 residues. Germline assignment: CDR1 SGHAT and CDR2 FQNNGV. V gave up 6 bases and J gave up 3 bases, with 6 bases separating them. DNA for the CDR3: TGTGCCAGCAGTTCGATCTACGAGCAGTACTTC. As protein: CASSSIYEQYF.

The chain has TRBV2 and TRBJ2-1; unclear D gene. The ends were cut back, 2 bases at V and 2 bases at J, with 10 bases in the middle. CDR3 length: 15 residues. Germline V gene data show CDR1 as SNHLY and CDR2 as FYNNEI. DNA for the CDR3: TGTGCCAGCAGTGAACTTACGATCCCCTACAATGAGCAGTTCTTC. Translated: CASSELTIPYNEQFF.

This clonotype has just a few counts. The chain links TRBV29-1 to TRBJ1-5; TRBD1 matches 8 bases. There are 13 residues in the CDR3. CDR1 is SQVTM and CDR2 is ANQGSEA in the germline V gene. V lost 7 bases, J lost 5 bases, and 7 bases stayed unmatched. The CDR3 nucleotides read TGCAGCGCCGCCGAGACAGGGGATCAGCCCCAGCATTTT. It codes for CSAAETGDQPQHF.

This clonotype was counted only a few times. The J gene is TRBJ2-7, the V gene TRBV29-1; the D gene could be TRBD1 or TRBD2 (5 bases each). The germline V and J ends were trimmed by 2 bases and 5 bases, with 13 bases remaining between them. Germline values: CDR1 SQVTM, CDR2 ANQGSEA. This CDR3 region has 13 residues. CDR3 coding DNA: TGCAGCGTTGAACAGGGTACGGGGAACGAGCAGTACTTC. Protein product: CSVEQGTGNEQYF.

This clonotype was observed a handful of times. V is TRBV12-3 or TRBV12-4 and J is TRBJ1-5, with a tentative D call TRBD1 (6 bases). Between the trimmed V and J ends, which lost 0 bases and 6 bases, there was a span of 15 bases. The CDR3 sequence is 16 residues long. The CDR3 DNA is TGTGCCAGCAGTTTAGCTTCCAGGGGTCGGGGTCAGCCCCAGCATTTT. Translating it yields CASSLASRGRGQPQHF.

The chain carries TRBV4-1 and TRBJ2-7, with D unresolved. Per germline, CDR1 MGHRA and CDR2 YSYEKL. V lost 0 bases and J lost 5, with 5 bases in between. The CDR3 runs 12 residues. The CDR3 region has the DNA TGCGCCAGCAGCCAAGAGAGCGACGAGCAGTACTTC. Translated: CASSQESDEQYF.

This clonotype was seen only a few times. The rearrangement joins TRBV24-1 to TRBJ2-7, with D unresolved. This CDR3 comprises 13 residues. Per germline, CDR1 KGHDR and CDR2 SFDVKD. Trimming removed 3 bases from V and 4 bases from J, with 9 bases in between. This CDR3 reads CATSDAAFYEQYF. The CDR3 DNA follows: TGTGCCACCAGTGATGCCGCCTTTTACGAGCAGTACTTC.

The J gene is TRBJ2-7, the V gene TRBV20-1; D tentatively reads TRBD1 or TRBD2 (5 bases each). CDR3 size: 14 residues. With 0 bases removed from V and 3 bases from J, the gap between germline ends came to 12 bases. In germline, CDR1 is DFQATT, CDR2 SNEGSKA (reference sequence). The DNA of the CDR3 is TGCAGTGCTAGAGAATCCGGGACCCTCTACGAGCAGTACTTC. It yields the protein CSARESGTLYEQYF.

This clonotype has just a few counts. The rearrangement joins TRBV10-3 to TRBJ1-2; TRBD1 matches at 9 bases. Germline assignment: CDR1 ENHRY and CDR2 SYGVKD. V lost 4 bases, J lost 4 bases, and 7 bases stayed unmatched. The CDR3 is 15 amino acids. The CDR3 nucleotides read TGTGCCATCAGTGGGGCCGGGACAGGGTCCTATGGCTACACCTTC. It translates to CAISGAGTGSYGYTF.